Listed here is a single T cell receptor (beta chain). The use of a sample-barcoded 5' primer and a J-beta primer mix characterized a second PCR of roughly 6 to 11 cycles. Researchers report that a template-switch adaptor with 12 random nucleotides tagged each cDNA molecule. Using its own MiXCR run on the 5' RACE reads, TCRdb lists one record per CDR3 protein. Here the sample spans over a million distinct CDR3 sequences, 35% to 55% being singletons. V dropped 11 bases and J dropped 3 bases, with 23 bases sitting between them. CDR1 and CDR2 from the germline V gene are MNHEY and SVGAGI. The CDR3 runs 15 residues. The sample belongs to a study of blood T cells in healthy people across ages.

What was sequenced was blood. The genes are TRBV6-5 and TRBJ2-7, with D perhaps matching TRBD2 (6 bases). The clonotype originates from a woman aged 55-69 years in good health. CDR3 amino acids: CAARHRGGSLYEQYF. The CDR3 bases are TGTGCCGCACGCCACCGGGGAGGATCCCTCTACGAGCAGTACTTC.